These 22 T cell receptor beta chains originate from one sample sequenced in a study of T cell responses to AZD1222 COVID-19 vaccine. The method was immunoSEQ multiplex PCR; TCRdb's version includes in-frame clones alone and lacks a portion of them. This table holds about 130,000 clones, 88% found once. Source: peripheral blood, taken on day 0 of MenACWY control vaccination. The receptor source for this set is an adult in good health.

The CDR3 here is CASRRDRVVHEQYF. DNA of the CDR3: TGTGCCAGCAGGCGGGACAGGGTAGTCCACGAGCAGTACTTC. The V gene is TRBV6-5, the J gene TRBJ2-7, with TRBD1 matching 9 bases. The V segment lost 6 bases and the J segment 5 bases; nucleotides outside the gene matches: 8. The V gene's germline CDR1 is MNHEY and CDR2 SVGAGI. This CDR3 has 14 residues.

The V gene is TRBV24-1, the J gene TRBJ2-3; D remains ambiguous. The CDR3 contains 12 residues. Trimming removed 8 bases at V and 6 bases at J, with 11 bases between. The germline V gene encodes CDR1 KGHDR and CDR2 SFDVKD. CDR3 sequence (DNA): TGTGCCACCACCGATCCAGTGGATACGCAGTATTTT. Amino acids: CATTDPVDTQYF.

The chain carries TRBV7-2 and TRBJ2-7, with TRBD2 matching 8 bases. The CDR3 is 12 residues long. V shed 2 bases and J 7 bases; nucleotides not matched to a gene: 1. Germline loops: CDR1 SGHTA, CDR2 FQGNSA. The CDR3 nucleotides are TGTGCCAGCAGCTTACCGGGGGGGGAGCAGTACTTC. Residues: CASSLPGGEQYF. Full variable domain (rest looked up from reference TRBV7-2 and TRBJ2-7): GAGVSQSPSNKVTEKGKDVELRCDPISGHTALYWYRQSLGQGLEFLIYFQGNSAPDKSGLPSDRFSAERTGGSVSTLTIQRTQQEDSAVYLCASSLPGGEQYFGPGTRLTVT.

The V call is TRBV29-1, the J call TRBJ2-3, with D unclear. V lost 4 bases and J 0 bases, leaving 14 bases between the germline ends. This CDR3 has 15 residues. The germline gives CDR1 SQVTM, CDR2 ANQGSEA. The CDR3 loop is CSVALVATSTDTQYF. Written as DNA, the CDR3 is TGCAGCGTTGCCTTAGTTGCTACTAGCACAGATACGCAGTATTTT.

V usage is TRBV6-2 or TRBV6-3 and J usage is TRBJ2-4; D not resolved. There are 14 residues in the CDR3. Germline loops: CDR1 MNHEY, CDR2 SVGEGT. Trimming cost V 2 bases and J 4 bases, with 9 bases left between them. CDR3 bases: TGTGCCAGCAGTTACCTCGGTGGAAAAAACATTCAGTACTTC. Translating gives CASSYLGGKNIQYF.

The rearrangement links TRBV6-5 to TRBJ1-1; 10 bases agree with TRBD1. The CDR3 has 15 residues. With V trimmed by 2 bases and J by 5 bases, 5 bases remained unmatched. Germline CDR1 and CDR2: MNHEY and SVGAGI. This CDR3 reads CASSYRDRGPTEAFF. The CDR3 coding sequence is TGTGCCAGCAGTTACCGGGACAGGGGTCCAACTGAAGCTTTCTTT.

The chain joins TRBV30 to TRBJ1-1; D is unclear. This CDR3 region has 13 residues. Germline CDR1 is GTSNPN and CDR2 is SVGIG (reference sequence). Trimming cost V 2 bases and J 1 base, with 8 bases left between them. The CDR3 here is CAWSLARNTEAFF. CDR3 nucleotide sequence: TGTGCCTGGAGTTTGGCCAGGAACACTGAAGCTTTCTTT.

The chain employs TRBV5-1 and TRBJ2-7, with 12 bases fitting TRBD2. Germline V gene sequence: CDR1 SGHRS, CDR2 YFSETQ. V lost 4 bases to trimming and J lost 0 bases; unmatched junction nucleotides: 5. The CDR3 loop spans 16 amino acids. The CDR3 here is CASSARLAGASYEQYF. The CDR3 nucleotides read TGCGCCAGCAGCGCAAGACTAGCGGGGGCCTCCTACGAGCAGTACTTC.

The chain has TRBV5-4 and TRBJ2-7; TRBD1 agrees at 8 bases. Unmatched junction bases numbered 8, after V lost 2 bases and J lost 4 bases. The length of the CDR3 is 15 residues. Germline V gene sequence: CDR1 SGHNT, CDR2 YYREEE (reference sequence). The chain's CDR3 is CASSFRTGGSYEQYF. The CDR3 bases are TGTGCCAGCAGCTTTAGAACAGGGGGATCGTACGAGCAGTACTTC.

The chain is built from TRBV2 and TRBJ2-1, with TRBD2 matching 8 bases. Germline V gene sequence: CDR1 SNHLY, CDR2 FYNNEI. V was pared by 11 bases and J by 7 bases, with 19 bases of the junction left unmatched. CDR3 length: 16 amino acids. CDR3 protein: CAGRRAGGPLRNEQFF. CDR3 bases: TGTGCCGGAAGAAGGGCGGGGGGCCCACTCCGGAATGAGCAGTTCTTC.

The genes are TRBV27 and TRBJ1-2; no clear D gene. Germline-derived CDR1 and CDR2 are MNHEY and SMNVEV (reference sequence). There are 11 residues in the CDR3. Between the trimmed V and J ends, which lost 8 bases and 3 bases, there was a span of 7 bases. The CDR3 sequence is CASLRDYGYTF. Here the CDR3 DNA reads TGTGCCAGCTTGCGCGACTATGGCTACACCTTC.

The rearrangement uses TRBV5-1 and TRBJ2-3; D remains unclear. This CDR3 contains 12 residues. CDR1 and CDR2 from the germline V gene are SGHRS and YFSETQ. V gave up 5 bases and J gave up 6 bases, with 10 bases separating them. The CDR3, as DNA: TGCGCCAGCAGTCCCTTCGGCGATACGCAGTATTTT. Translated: CASSPFGDTQYF.

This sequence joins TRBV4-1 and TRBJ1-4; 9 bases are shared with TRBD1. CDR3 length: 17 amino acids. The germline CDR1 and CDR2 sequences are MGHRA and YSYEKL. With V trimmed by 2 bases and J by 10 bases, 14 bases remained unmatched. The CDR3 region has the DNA TGCGCCAGCAGCCAAACCACCGGGACAGGGCCTTATCTAAAACTGTTTTTT. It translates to CASSQTTGTGPYLKLFF.

The CDR3 spells CASTPRTGHTGELFF. CDR3 sequence (DNA): TGCGCCAGCACCCCCCGGACAGGGCACACCGGGGAGCTGTTTTTT. This chain joins TRBV5-1 and TRBJ2-2; the match to TRBD1 covers 8 bases. The CDR3 totals 15 residues. CDR1 SGHRS and CDR2 YFSETQ come from the germline V gene. The V gene end was trimmed by 6 bases and the J gene end by 3 bases; junction bases not matched to a gene: 7. Using reference TRBV5-1 and TRBJ2-2 for the parts outside the CDR3, the full variable domain is KAGVTQTPRYLIKTRGQQVTLSCSPISGHRSVSWYQQTPGQGLQFLFEYFSETQRNKGNFPGRFSGRQFSNSRSEMNVSTLELGDSALYLCASTPRTGHTGELFFGEGSRLTVL.

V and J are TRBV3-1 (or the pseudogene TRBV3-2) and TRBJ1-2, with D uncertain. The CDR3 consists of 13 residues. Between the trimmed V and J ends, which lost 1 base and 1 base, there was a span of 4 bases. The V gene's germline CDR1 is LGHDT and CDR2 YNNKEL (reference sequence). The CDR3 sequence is CASSQGINYGYTF. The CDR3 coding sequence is TGTGCCAGCAGCCAAGGGATTAACTATGGCTACACCTTC.

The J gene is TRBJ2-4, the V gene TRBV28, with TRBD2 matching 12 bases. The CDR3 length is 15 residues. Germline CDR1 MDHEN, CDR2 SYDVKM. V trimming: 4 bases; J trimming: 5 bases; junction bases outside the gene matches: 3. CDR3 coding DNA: TGTGCCAGCAGTTCTAGCGGGAGGGCCGAAAACATTCAGTACTTC. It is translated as CASSSSGRAENIQYF.

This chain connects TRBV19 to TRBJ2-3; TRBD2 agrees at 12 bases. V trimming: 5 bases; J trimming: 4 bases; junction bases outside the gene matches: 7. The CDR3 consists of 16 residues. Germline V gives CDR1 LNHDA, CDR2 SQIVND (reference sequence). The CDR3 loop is CASSHPGLAGADTQYF. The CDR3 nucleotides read TGTGCCAGTAGTCACCCGGGACTAGCGGGTGCAGATACGCAGTATTTT.

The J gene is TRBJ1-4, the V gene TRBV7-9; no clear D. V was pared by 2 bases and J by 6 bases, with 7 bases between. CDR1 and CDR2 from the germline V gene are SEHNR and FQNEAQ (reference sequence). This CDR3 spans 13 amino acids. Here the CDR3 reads CASSLLLDEKLFF. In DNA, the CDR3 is TGTGCCAGCAGCTTACTCCTCGATGAAAAACTGTTTTTT.

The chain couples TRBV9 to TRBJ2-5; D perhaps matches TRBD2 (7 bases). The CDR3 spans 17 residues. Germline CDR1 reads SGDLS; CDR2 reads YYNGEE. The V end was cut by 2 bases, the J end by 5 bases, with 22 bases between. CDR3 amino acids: CASSVTTGRRGGETQYF. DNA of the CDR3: TGTGCCAGCAGCGTTACGACAGGCAGGCGGGGAGGGGAGACCCAGTACTTC.

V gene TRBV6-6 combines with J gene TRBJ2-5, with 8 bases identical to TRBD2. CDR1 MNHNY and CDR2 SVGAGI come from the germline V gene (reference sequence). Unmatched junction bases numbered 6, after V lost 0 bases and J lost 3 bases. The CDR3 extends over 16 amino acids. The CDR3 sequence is CASSYSNWRGEETQYF. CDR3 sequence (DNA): TGTGCCAGCAGTTACTCGAATTGGCGGGGGGAAGAGACCCAGTACTTC.

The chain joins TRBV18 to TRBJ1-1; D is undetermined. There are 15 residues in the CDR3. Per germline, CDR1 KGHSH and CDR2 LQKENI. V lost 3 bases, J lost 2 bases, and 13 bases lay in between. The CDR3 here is CASSPLAVLNTEAFF. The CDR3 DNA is TGTGCCAGCTCACCTTTGGCAGTCTTAAACACTGAAGCTTTCTTT.

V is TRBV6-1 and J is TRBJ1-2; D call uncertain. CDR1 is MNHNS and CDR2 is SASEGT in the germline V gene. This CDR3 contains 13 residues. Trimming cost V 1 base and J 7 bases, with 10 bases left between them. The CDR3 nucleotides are TGTGCCAGCAGTGAAGGACAAATTGGTGGCTACACCTTC. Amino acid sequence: CASSEGQIGGYTF.